This T cell receptor beta chain was found in a study of beta chain features in type 1 diabetes. Study background: There were approximately 100 million sorted cells examined across all samples.

What was sequenced were expressed TCRB transcripts, since all of the isolated RNA had been reverse transcribed. Sequenced by immunoSEQ multiplex PCR; TCRdb stores in-frame clones only, minus some. The sample shows around 250,000 clones, around 68% of them seen only once. CDR1 is LNHDA and CDR2 is SQIVND in the germline V gene (reference sequence). The CDR3 totals 13 residues. The V and J ends lost 3 bases and 8 bases respectively, with 11 bases between them. The specimen sequenced was naive CD4+ T cells from blood. The TCR sequence derives from a man aged 25-45 years in good health. V and J are TRBV19 and TRBJ2-1; no clear D gene. CDR3 protein: CASSMSRLDEQFF. The CDR3 DNA reads TGTGCCAGTAGTATGAGCAGGCTGGATGAGCAGTTCTTC.